This TCR beta chain is from a study of T cell repertoires in cytomegalovirus infection. Study as a whole: Public TCR beta signatures provided an indication of both CMV infection and a matching HLA type. Findings and limits, study-wide: Within the response measured ex vivo, HLA-C-restricted CMV-specific TCR beta clonotypes were dominant. Individuals carrying CMV plus the relevant HLA were identified by cumulative frequency of public TCR beta families.

Ten or more counts support this clonotype. What it recognizes is unknown. TCRdb ran MiXCR on the reads and lists one entry per CDR3 protein. There are roughly 500,000 distinct CDR3 sequences in the sample; approximately 15% occur only once, and under 30% lies in the top ten. The sample taken for sequencing was CD8+ T cells from PBMCs. The origin of this receptor is a human donor in good health (CMV status not recorded). Some clones in this sample may be carry-over from other donors' samples.

Here the CDR3 reads CASSPTGLDEQYF. The DNA for the CDR3 is TGTGCCAGCAGCCCAACAGGGTTGGACGAGCAGTACTTC. This sequence joins TRBV7-3 and TRBJ2-7; TRBD1 might be the D (6 bases). CDR1 and CDR2 from the germline V gene are SGHTA and FQGTGA. CDR3 length: 13 residues. V lost 5 bases to trimming and J lost 5 bases, with 13 bases between them.